The 32 T cell receptor beta chains listed next were all sequenced from one sample in a study of blood T cell repertoires in COVID-19. Sequenced by immunoSEQ multiplex PCR; TCRdb stores in-frame clones only, minus some. The sample has about 270,000 clones; more than 80% are singletons. The specimen was PBMCs or T cells enriched from blood (not recorded which). The receptors were gathered from a woman aged 30 to 39 with acute COVID-19.

This chain links TRBV6-6 with TRBJ1-5; D is possibly TRBD1 (6 bases). V was shortened by 4 bases and J by 0 bases, with 10 bases between the two germline ends. Looked up from germline, CDR1 is MNHNY and CDR2 is SVGAGI (reference sequence). This CDR3 has 15 amino acids. The CDR3 spells CASSFRQDSNQPQHF. CDR3 in DNA: TGTGCCAGCAGTTTCCGACAGGATAGCAATCAGCCCCAGCATTTT.

The J gene is TRBJ1-4, the V gene TRBV2; D might be TRBD1 (5 bases). Trimming took off 3 bases at V and 7 bases at J, with 12 bases between the two ends. Germline CDR1 SNHLY, CDR2 FYNNEI. This CDR3 spans 14 amino acids. The CDR3 is CASSEKGWSEKLFF. The CDR3 coding sequence is TGTGCCAGCAGTGAGAAGGGGTGGAGTGAAAAACTGTTTTTT.

This chain links TRBV14 with TRBJ2-3; a possible D gene is TRBD2 (6 bases). V dropped 5 bases and J dropped 0 bases, with 15 bases sitting between them. The CDR3 contains 16 residues. The germline CDR1 and CDR2 sequences are SGHDN and FVKESK. As DNA, the CDR3 is TGTGCCAGCAGCTTCCGGGACTGGTTGAGCACAGATACGCAGTATTTT. This translates into CASSFRDWLSTDTQYF. The variable domain in full, with the rest retrieved from reference TRBV14 and TRBJ2-3, is EAGVTQFPSHSVIEKGQTVTLRCDPISGHDNLYWYRRVMGKEIKFLLHFVKESKQDESGMPNNRFLAERTGGTYSTLKVQPAELEDSGVYFCASSFRDWLSTDTQYFGPGTRLTVL.

The CDR3 DNA follows: TGTGCCTGGGGCGCGGGACTCAACTACGAGCAGTACTTC. Translating gives CAWGAGLNYEQYF. The chain joins TRBV30 to TRBJ2-7, with D maybe TRBD2 (6 bases). The V and J ends lost 5 bases and 3 bases respectively, with 14 bases between them. The V gene's germline CDR1 is GTSNPN and CDR2 SVGIG (reference sequence). This CDR3 is 13 amino acids long.

The chain has TRBV3-1 (or the pseudogene TRBV3-2) and TRBJ2-7; maybe TRBD1 (6 bases). The CDR3 runs to 15 residues. CDR1 is LGHDT and CDR2 is YNNKEL in the germline V gene (reference sequence). V was cut by 0 bases and J by 2 bases, with 11 bases left in between. CDR3 sequence (DNA): TGTGCCAGCAGCCAAGATTACAGGGTCCCCTACGAGCAGTACTTC. It yields the protein CASSQDYRVPYEQYF.

CDR3 protein: CASSSGTANTGELFF. The CDR3 region has the DNA TGTGCCAGCAGTTCAGGGACTGCGAACACCGGGGAGCTGTTTTTT. The chain combines TRBV27 with TRBJ2-2; TRBD2 is a possible D gene (6 bases). The CDR3 loop spans 15 amino acids. Germline V gene data show CDR1 as MNHEY and CDR2 as SMNVEV (reference sequence). V was cut by 4 bases and J by 0 bases, with 9 bases left in between.

The chain is built from TRBV3-1 (or the pseudogene TRBV3-2) and TRBJ2-1; 13 nucleotides align to TRBD2. CDR3 size: 22 residues. V trimming: 1 base; J trimming: 0 bases; junction bases outside the gene matches: 15. Germline V gene sequence: CDR1 LGHDT, CDR2 YNNKEL (reference sequence). CDR3 in amino acids: CASSQVVKRPGLAGSSYNEQFF. Here the CDR3 DNA reads TGTGCCAGCAGCCAAGTGGTTAAGCGCCCGGGACTAGCGGGGAGCTCCTACAATGAGCAGTTCTTC.

The genes are TRBV4-1 and TRBJ2-1; TRBD1 aligns across 12 bases. Germline CDR1 is MGHRA and CDR2 is YSYEKL. CDR3 length: 15 amino acids. With V trimmed by 3 bases and J by 8 bases, 5 bases remained unmatched. CDR3 loop: CASSHGGTGGDEQFF. As DNA, the CDR3 is TGCGCCAGCAGCCACGGTGGGACAGGGGGCGATGAGCAGTTCTTC.

The chain combines TRBV9 with TRBJ2-7; TRBD1 matches 9 bases. Germline V CDR1 and CDR2: SGDLS, YYNGEE. This CDR3 contains 15 residues. With 0 bases clipped from V and 4 bases from J, the junction kept 5 bases outside the gene matches. CDR3 region: CASSVDGTGYYEQYF. The DNA of the CDR3 is TGTGCCAGCAGCGTAGACGGGACAGGGTATTACGAGCAGTACTTC.

This rearrangement joins TRBV14 to TRBJ1-2; the D gene is possibly TRBD1 (5 bases). Trimming cost V 0 bases and J 3 bases, with 11 bases left between them. Germline CDR1 reads SGHDN; CDR2 reads FVKESK. The CDR3 covers 15 residues. In DNA form, the CDR3 reads TGTGCCAGCAGCCAAGAGGCGGGGCCTTACTATGGCTACACCTTC. Protein sequence: CASSQEAGPYYGYTF. Supplemented by reference TRBV14 and TRBJ1-2, the full variable domain reads EAGVTQFPSHSVIEKGQTVTLRCDPISGHDNLYWYRRVMGKEIKFLLHFVKESKQDESGMPNNRFLAERTGGTYSTLKVQPAELEDSGVYFCASSQEAGPYYGYTFGSGTRLTVV.

J is TRBJ1-5 and V is TRBV28; weak D call: TRBD1 (6 bases). This CDR3 is built from 16 residues. Trimming took off 2 bases at V and 1 base at J, with 12 bases between the two ends. Per germline, CDR1 MDHEN and CDR2 SYDVKM. CDR3 sequence reads: CASSLNPGVSNQPQHF. CDR3 DNA: TGTGCCAGCAGTTTAAACCCAGGGGTGAGCAATCAGCCCCAGCATTTT.

This rearrangement joins TRBV7-9 to TRBJ2-1; 11 nucleotides match TRBD2. Germline trimming cut 5 bases from V and 5 bases from J; bases unmatched to any gene: 5. Germline V gene sequence: CDR1 SEHNR, CDR2 FQNEAQ (reference sequence). The CDR3 is 15 residues long. In DNA, the CDR3 is TGTGCCAGCAGCCCACCGGGACTAGCGGACAATGAGCAGTTCTTC. Translating it yields CASSPPGLADNEQFF.

The chain carries TRBV10-1 and TRBJ2-2; TRBD1 is a possible D gene (6 bases). Per germline, CDR1 WNHNN and CDR2 SYGVQD (reference sequence). The CDR3 is 15 residues long. V was clipped by 2 bases and J by 4 bases, with 11 bases between them. The CDR3 DNA follows: TGCGCCAGCAGTGAGCGGAGAGGGGGCACCGGGGAGCTGTTTTTT. Its protein is CASSERRGGTGELFF.

The chain employs TRBV25-1 and TRBJ1-2; D is perhaps TRBD1 (5 bases). Between the trimmed V and J ends, which lost 3 bases and 0 bases, there was a span of 8 bases. This CDR3 is 14 amino acids long. The germline CDR1 and CDR2 sequences are MGHDK and SYGVNS. This chain's CDR3 is CASSETVANYGYTF. CDR3 bases: TGTGCCAGCAGTGAGACAGTAGCTAACTATGGCTACACCTTC.

This rearrangement joins TRBV28 to TRBJ2-5; D may be TRBD2 (6 bases). V was shortened by 5 bases and J by 5 bases, with 12 bases between the two germline ends. Germline CDR1 reads MDHEN; CDR2 reads SYDVKM. The length of the CDR3 is 13 residues. For the CDR3, the DNA is TGTGCCAGCAGTCCGGGGGTCGAGGAGACCCAGTACTTC. Translating gives CASSPGVEETQYF.

The chain is built from TRBV7-2 and TRBJ2-1; D might be TRBD2 (5 bases). V was clipped by 5 bases and J by 7 bases, with 21 bases between them. The CDR3 covers 16 residues. Germline assignment: CDR1 SGHTA and CDR2 FQGNSA. In nucleotides, the CDR3 is TGTGCCAGCAGCAATTACGCCGGGCCGAGGGTGAATGAGCAGTTCTTC. This translates into CASSNYAGPRVNEQFF.

This sequence joins TRBV24-1 and TRBJ1-1, with 7 bases aligning to TRBD1. The CDR3 runs to 13 residues. With V trimmed by 1 base and J by 8 bases, 3 bases remained unmatched. The V gene's germline CDR1 is KGHDR and CDR2 SFDVKD. The CDR3 nucleotides are TGTGCCACCAGTGATTTAGACAGGGCCGAAGCTTTCTTT. Its protein is CATSDLDRAEAFF.

This clone was counted once. This chain joins TRBV15 and TRBJ2-2; 11 nucleotides line up with TRBD2. Germline CDR1 reads LNHNV; CDR2 reads YYDKDF (reference sequence). The trim removed 0 bases at V and 7 bases at J, leaving 7 bases unmatched. The CDR3 contains 17 residues. The CDR3: CATSRDSGRALGGELFF. The DNA of the CDR3 is TGTGCCACCAGCAGAGATAGCGGGAGGGCCTTAGGCGGGGAGCTGTTTTTT. The full variable domain, completed using reference TRBV15 and TRBJ2-2, is DAMVIQNPRYQVTQFGKPVTLSCSQTLNHNVMYWYQQKSSQAPKLLFHYYDKDFNNEADTPDNFQSRRPNTSFCFLDIRSPGLGDTAMYLCATSRDSGRALGGELFFGEGSRLTVL.

The V and J genes are TRBV30 and TRBJ2-2, with TRBD2 identical over 9 bases. Trimming cost V 1 base and J 1 base; bases outside gene matches: 4. Germline V lookup: CDR1 GTSNPN, CDR2 SVGIG (reference sequence). CDR3 length equals 16 residues. The chain's CDR3 is CAWSGLAGENTGELFF. The CDR3 region has the DNA TGTGCCTGGAGTGGATTAGCGGGAGAGAACACCGGGGAGCTGTTTTTT.

The rearrangement joins TRBV5-1 to TRBJ2-3; TRBD2 agrees at 12 bases. The germline CDR1 and CDR2 sequences are SGHRS and YFSETQ. The V gene end was trimmed by 6 bases and the J gene end by 4 bases; junction bases not matched to a gene: 3. This CDR3 is 14 amino acids long. CDR3 in amino acids: CASTLAGGPDTQYF. The CDR3 DNA reads TGCGCCAGCACCCTAGCGGGAGGGCCAGATACGCAGTATTTT.

This chain links TRBV11-2 with TRBJ2-2; D gene uncertain. The germline V gene has CDR1 SGHAT and CDR2 FQNNGV. The V end was cut by 5 bases, the J end by 5 bases, with 18 bases between. CDR3 length equals 16 residues. The CDR3 region has the DNA TGTGCCAGCAGCCAGTACCCGAATGGCCGAACCGGGGAGCTGTTTTTT. It codes for CASSQYPNGRTGELFF. The full variable domain, rest sourced from reference TRBV11-2 and TRBJ2-2, is EAGVAQSPRYKIIEKRQSVAFWCNPISGHATLYWYQQILGQGPKLLIQFQNNGVVDDSQLPKDRFSAERLKGVDSTLKIQPAKLEDSAVYLCASSQYPNGRTGELFFGEGSRLTVL.

The rearrangement links TRBV5-1 to TRBJ1-1; D is uncertain. The CDR3 has 14 amino acids. V was clipped by 0 bases and J by 4 bases, with 10 bases between them. Germline CDR1 and CDR2: SGHRS and YFSETQ. CDR3 loop: CASSLEQPATEAFF. CDR3 in DNA: TGCGCCAGCAGCTTGGAACAGCCCGCCACTGAAGCTTTCTTT.

This chain uses TRBV13 with TRBJ2-3; TRBD2 matches 11 bases. V was clipped by 0 bases and J by 2 bases; unmatched bases: 7. CDR3 length: 18 residues. CDR1 PRHDT and CDR2 FYEKMQ come from the germline V gene (reference sequence). Here the CDR3 reads CASSLGLSSGRATDTQYF. CDR3 nucleotides: TGTGCCAGCAGCTTAGGATTAAGTAGCGGGAGGGCCACAGATACGCAGTATTTT.

This rearrangement joins TRBV30 to TRBJ1-4; tentatively, D is TRBD1 (6 bases). The CDR3 is made up of 14 amino acids. Germline values: CDR1 GTSNPN, CDR2 SVGIG (reference sequence). V was trimmed by 0 bases and J by 5 bases, leaving 10 bases between them. The CDR3 sequence: CAWSVGGQNEKLFF. CDR3 bases: TGTGCCTGGAGTGTGGGGGGGCAGAATGAAAAACTGTTTTTT.

The chain recombines TRBV3-1 (or the pseudogene TRBV3-2) with TRBJ1-2; D not certain. Deletions cut 0 bases from V and 4 bases from J, with 15 bases between. The CDR3 has 16 residues. CDR1 is LGHDT and CDR2 is YNNKEL in the germline V gene (reference sequence). CDR3 amino acids: CASSQEAQLASYGYTF. The CDR3 region has the DNA TGTGCCAGCAGCCAAGAAGCACAGCTAGCTAGCTATGGCTACACCTTC.

The chain carries TRBV5-1 and TRBJ1-2, with TRBD1 identical over 10 bases. V gave up 4 bases and J gave up 6 bases; unmatched junction bases: 3. Germline assignment: CDR1 SGHRS and CDR2 YFSETQ. This CDR3 has 13 residues. CDR3 loop: CASSSGTGDGYTF. The CDR3 DNA sequence: TGCGCCAGCAGCAGCGGGACAGGGGATGGCTACACCTTC.

The chain recombines TRBV4-1 with TRBJ2-7, with 7 bases lining up with TRBD2. This CDR3 spans 13 amino acids. V dropped 3 bases and J dropped 7; count of bases not matched to a gene: 6. Germline CDR1 is MGHRA and CDR2 is YSYEKL. The DNA of the CDR3 is TGCGCCAGCAGCCACGGAGGTAGCGGGGAGCAGTACTTC. Residues: CASSHGGSGEQYF.

This rearrangement joins TRBV6-5 to TRBJ2-7; D call uncertain. Per the germline V gene, CDR1 is MNHEY and CDR2 is SVGAGI. V lost 6 bases to trimming and J lost 0 bases, with 9 bases between them. The CDR3 runs to 13 residues. The CDR3 DNA follows: TGTGCCAGCAGGGGCGTCCTCTCCTACGAGCAGTACTTC. This gives the protein CASRGVLSYEQYF.

The genes are TRBV7-9 and TRBJ1-2; no firm D call. This CDR3 comprises 12 residues. The V end lost 1 base, the J end lost 10 bases, and 10 bases lay between the germline ends. The germline gives CDR1 SEHNR, CDR2 FQNEAQ (reference sequence). The CDR3 DNA reads TGTGCCAGCAGCTTAGGGACTGCCGACTACACCTTC. Translated, it gives CASSLGTADYTF.

The rearrangement joins TRBV9 to TRBJ2-3; tentatively, D is TRBD2 (6 bases). Per germline, CDR1 SGDLS and CDR2 YYNGEE. The CDR3 contains 15 residues. Trimming stripped 0 bases from V and 5 bases from J, with 13 bases between. CDR3: CASSVGIGEVDTQYF. CDR3 coding DNA: TGTGCCAGCAGCGTAGGTATAGGGGAGGTAGATACGCAGTATTTT.

The chain uses TRBV9 and TRBJ2-1; 13 bases are shared with TRBD2. CDR1 is SGDLS and CDR2 is YYNGEE in the germline V gene. The CDR3 consists of 16 residues. Trimming at V came to 6 bases and at J to 0 bases, leaving 3 bases not matched to a gene. The CDR3: CASTRTSGSSYNEQFF. The DNA of the CDR3 is TGTGCCAGCACCAGGACTAGCGGGAGCTCCTACAATGAGCAGTTCTTC.

CDR3: CATSDFAPLGGQPQHF. The DNA of the CDR3 is TGTGCCACCAGTGATTTCGCGCCTCTGGGAGGTCAGCCCCAGCATTTT. This chain uses TRBV24-1 with TRBJ1-5; D is undetermined. With 1 base removed from V and 6 bases from J, the gap between germline ends came to 15 bases. The CDR3 is 16 residues long. Germline V lookup: CDR1 KGHDR, CDR2 SFDVKD.